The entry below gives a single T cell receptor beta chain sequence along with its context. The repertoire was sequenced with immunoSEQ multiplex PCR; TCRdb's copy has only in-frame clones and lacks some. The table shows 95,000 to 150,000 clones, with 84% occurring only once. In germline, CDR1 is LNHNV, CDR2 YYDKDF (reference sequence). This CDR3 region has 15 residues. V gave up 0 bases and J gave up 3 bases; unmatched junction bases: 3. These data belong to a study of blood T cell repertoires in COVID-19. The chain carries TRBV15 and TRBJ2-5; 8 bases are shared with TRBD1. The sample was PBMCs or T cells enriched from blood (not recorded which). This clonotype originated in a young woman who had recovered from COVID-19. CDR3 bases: TGTGCCACCAGCAGAGATTTGGACAGGGAAGAGACCCAGTACTTC. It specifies CATSRDLDREETQYF.